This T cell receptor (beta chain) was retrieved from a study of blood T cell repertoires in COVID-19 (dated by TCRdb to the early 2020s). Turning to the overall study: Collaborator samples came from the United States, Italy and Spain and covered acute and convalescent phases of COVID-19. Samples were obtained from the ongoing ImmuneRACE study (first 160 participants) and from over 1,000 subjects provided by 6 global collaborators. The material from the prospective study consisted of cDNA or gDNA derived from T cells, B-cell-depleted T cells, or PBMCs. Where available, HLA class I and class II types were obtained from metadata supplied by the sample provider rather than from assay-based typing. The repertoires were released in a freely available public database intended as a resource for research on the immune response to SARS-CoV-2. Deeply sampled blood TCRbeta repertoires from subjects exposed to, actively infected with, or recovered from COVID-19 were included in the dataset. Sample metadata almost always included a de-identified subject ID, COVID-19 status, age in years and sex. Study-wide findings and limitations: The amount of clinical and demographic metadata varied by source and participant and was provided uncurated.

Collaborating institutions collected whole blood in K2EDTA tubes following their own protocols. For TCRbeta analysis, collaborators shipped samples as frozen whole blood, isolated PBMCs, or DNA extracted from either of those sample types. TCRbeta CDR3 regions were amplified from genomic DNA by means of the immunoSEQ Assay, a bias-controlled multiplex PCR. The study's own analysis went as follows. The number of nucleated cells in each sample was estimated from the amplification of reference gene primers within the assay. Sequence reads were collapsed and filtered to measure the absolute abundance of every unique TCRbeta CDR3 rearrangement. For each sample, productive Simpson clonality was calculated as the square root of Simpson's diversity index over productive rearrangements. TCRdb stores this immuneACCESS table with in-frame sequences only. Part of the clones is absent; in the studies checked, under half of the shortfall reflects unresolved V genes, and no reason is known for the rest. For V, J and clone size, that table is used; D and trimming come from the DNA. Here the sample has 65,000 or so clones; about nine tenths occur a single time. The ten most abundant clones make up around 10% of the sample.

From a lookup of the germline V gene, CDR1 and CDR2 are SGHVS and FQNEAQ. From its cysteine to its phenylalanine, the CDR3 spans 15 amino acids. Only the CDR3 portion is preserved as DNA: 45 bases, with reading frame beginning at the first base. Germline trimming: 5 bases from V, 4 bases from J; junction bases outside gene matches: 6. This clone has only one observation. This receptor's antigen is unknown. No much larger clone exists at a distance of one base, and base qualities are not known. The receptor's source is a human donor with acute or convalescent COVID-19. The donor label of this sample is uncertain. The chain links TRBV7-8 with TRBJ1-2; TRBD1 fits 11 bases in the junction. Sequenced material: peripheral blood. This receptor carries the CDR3 CASSPRDRGFYGYTF. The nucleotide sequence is TGTGCCAGCAGCCCTCGGGACAGGGGGTTCTATGGCTACACCTTC. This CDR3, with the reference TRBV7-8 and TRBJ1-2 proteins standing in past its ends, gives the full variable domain GAGVSQSPRYKVAKRGQDVALRCDPISGHVSLFWYQQALGQGPEFLTYFQNEAQLDKSGLPSDRFFAERPEGSVSTLKIQRTQQEDSAVYLCASSPRDRGFYGYTFGSGTRLTVV.